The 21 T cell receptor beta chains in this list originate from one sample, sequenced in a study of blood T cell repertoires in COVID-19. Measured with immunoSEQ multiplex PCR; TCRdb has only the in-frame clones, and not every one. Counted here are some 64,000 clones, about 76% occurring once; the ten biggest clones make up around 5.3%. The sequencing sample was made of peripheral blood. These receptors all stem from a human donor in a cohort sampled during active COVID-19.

This CDR3 reads CASSQVQSNTEAFF. In DNA form, the CDR3 reads TGTGCCAGCAGCCAAGTCCAGTCGAACACTGAAGCTTTCTTT. The rearrangement joins TRBV3-1 (or the pseudogene TRBV3-2) to TRBJ1-1; unclear D gene. Looked up from germline, CDR1 is LGHDT and CDR2 is YNNKEL (reference sequence). The CDR3 is 14 residues long. The germline V and J ends were trimmed by 1 base and 1 base, with 7 bases remaining between them.

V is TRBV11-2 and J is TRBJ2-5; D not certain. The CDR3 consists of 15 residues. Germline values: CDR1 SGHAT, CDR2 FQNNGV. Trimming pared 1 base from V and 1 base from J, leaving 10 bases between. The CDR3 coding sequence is TGTGCCAGCAGCTTAGGCGATTACTCCCAAGAGACCCAGTACTTC. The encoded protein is CASSLGDYSQETQYF. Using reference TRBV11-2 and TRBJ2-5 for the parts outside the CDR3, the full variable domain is EAGVAQSPRYKIIEKRQSVAFWCNPISGHATLYWYQQILGQGPKLLIQFQNNGVVDDSQLPKDRFSAERLKGVDSTLKIQPAKLEDSAVYLCASSLGDYSQETQYFGPGTRLLVL.

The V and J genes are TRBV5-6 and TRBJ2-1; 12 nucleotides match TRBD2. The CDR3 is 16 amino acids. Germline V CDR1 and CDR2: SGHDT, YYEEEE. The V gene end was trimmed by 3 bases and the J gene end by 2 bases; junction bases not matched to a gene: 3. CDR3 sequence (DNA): TGTGCCAGCAGCTACCTAGCGGGGGGGACCTACAATGAGCAGTTCTTC. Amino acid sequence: CASSYLAGGTYNEQFF.

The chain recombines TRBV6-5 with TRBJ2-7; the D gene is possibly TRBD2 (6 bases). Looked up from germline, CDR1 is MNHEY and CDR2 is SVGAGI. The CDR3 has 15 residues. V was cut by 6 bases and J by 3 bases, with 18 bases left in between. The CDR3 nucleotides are TGTGCCAGCAGAAACGGGGGACCAGCCATCTACGAGCAGTACTTC. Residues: CASRNGGPAIYEQYF.

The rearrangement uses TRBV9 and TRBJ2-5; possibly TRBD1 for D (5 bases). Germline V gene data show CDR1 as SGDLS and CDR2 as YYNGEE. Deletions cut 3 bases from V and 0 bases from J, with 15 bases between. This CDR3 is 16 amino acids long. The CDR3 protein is CASSERGNRYQETQYF. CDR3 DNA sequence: TGTGCCAGCAGCGAAAGGGGCAATCGCTACCAAGAGACCCAGTACTTC.

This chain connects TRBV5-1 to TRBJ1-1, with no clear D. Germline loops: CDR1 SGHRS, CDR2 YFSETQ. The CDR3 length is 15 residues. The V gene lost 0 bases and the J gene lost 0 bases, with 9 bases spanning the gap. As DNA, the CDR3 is TGCGCCAGCAGCTTGGGTGGAGCTATGAACACTGAAGCTTTCTTT. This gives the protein CASSLGGAMNTEAFF.

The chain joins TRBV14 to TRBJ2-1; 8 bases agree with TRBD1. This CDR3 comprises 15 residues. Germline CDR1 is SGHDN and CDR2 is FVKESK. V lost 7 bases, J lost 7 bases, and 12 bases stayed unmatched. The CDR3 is CASNLGQGLGNEQFF. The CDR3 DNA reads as TGTGCCAGCAACCTTGGACAGGGTTTGGGGAATGAGCAGTTCTTC.

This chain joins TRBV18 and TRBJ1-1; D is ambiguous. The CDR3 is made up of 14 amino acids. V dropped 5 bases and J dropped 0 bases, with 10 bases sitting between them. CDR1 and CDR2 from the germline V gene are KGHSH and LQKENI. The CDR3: CASSLQSLNTEAFF. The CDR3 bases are TGTGCCAGCTCATTACAAAGTCTGAACACTGAAGCTTTCTTT.

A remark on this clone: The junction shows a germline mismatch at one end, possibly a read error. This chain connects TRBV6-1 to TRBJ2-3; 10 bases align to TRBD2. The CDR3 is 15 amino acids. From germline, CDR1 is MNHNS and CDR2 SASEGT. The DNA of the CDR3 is TGTGCCAGCAGTAAAGCGGGGGGGCCCACAGATACGCAGTATTTT. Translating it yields CASSKAGGPTDTQYF.

This chain's CDR3 is CASSLVYYGGSEQYF. The DNA of the CDR3 is TGCGCCAGCAGCTTGGTGTATTACGGGGGGAGTGAGCAGTACTTC. The gene calls are TRBV5-1 and TRBJ2-7; 7 bases agree with TRBD2. V gave up 0 bases and J gave up 7 bases; unmatched junction bases: 10. The CDR3 contains 15 residues. Germline values: CDR1 SGHRS, CDR2 YFSETQ.

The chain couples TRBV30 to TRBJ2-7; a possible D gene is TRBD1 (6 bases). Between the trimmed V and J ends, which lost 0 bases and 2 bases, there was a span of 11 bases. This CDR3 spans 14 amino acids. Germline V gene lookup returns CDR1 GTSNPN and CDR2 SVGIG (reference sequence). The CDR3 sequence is CAWSVSRDTYEQYF. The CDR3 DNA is TGTGCCTGGAGTGTAAGCAGGGACACCTACGAGCAGTACTTC.

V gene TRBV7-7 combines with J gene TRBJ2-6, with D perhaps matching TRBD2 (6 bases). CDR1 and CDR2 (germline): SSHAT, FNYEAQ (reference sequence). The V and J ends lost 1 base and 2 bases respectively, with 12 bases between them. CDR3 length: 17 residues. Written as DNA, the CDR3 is TGTGCCAGCAGCTTAGGGGTGTCGGGGGCTGGGGCCAACGTCCTGACTTTC. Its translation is CASSLGVSGAGANVLTF.

The CDR3, as DNA: TGTGCCAGCAGCCAAGATTTGTCTAGCGGGGGGGCCGCCACCGGGGAGCTGTTTTTT. The encoded protein is CASSQDLSSGGAATGELFF. The genes are TRBV14 and TRBJ2-2; 12 positions match TRBD2. V was clipped by 0 bases and J by 4 bases; unmatched bases: 9. The CDR3 contains 19 residues. From germline, CDR1 is SGHDN and CDR2 FVKESK.

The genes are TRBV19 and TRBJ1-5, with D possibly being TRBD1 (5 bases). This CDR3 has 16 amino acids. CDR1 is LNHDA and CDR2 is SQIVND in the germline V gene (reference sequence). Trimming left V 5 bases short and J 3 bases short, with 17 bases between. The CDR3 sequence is CASSPPVGGTNQPQHF. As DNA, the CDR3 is TGTGCCAGTAGTCCCCCCGTTGGAGGGACCAATCAGCCCCAGCATTTT.

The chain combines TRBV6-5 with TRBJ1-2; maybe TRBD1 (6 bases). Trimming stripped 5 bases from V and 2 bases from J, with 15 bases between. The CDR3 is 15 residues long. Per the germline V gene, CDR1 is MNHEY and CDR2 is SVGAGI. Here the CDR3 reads CASSRNGQPNYGYTF. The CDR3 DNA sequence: TGTGCCAGCAGTAGAAACGGACAGCCCAACTATGGCTACACCTTC.

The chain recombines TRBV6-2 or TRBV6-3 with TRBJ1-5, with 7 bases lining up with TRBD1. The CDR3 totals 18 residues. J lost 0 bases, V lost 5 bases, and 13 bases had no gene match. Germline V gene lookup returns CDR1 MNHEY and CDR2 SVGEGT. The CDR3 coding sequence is TGTGCCAGCAGTATCAGAGGGGGCCAGACCTATAGCAATCAGCCCCAGCATTTT. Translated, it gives CASSIRGGQTYSNQPQHF.

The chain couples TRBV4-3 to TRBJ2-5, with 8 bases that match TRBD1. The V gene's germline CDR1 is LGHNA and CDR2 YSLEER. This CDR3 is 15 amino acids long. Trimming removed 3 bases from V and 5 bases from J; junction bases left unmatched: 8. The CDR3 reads CASSHDRGGGETQYF. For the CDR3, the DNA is TGCGCCAGCAGCCATGACAGGGGTGGCGGGGAGACCCAGTACTTC.

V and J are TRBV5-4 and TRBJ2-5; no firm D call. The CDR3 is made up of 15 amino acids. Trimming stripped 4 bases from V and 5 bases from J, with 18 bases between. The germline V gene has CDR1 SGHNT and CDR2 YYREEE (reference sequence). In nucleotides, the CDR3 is TGTGCCAGCAGCACACAAACCCGTTCGCGGGAGACCCAGTACTTC. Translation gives CASSTQTRSRETQYF.

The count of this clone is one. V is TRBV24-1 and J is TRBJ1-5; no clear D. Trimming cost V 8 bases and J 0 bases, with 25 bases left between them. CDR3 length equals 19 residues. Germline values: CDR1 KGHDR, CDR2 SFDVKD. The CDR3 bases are TGTGCCACCAAGAAACCGGGGTCACCGATCCTGTATAGCAATCAGCCCCAGCATTTT. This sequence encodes CATKKPGSPILYSNQPQHF.

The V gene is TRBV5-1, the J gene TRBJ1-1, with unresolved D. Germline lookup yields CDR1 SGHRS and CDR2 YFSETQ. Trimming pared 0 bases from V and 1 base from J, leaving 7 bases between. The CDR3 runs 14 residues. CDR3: CASSLDLSNTEAFF. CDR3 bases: TGCGCCAGCAGCTTGGACTTATCGAACACTGAAGCTTTCTTT.

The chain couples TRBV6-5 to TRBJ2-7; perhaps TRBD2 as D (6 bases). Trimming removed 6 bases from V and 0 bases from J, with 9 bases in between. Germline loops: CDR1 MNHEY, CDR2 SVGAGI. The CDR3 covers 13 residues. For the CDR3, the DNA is TGTGCCAGCAGCGCCGGGGGCTCCTACGAGCAGTACTTC. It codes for CASSAGGSYEQYF.